The clone carrying this T cell receptor beta chain was seen many times. Its specificity is not known. This CDR3 is 12 amino acids long. Germline loops: CDR1 MNHEY, CDR2 SMNVEV (reference sequence). V dropped 8 bases and J dropped 4; count of bases not matched to a gene: 3. Thyroid surgery took place with no prior treatment in any patient. The data originate from a study of metastatic and nonmetastatic thyroid tumors. For the study at large: Blood and tumor or nodule tissue repertoires from malignant and benign thyroid patients were compared. Study-level findings and limits: Patients with malignant thyroid tumors reportedly had significantly higher TCR beta diversity than those with benign nodules, in blood and tumor.

In the authors' methods: The study built a papillary thyroid cancer distant-metastasis classifier from CDR3 differences across clinicopathological groups. TCRdb ran MiXCR on the PCR reads. These V and J calls are TCRdb output, not the study's own analysis. The data show about 24,000 clones, around an eighth seen once. What was sequenced was blood. The V gene is TRBV27, the J gene TRBJ2-3, with 7 nucleotides matching TRBD2. The receptor's source is a female donor with papillary thyroid cancer or a benign thyroid nodule (not recorded which). Some clones in this sample may be carry-over from other donors' samples. DNA for the CDR3: TGTGCCAGCGGGAGGGCCCCAGATACGCAGTATTTT. Protein sequence: CASGRAPDTQYF.